Shown below are 23 T cell receptor beta chains from a single sample sequenced in a study of patients and donors after allogeneic stem cell transplantation. Via MiXCR, TCRdb re-called the RT-PCR reads, giving one row per CDR3 protein. The sample has around 150,000 distinct CDR3 sequences; about 36% are singletons. Material for sequencing was blood, either unsorted or a sorted T cell fraction (not recorded which). The receptors were gathered from a human donor who was either an allogeneic HSCT recipient or a stem cell or donor lymphocyte infusion donor (not recorded which). It is not recorded whose cells these are; they may come from a transplant donor.

This rearrangement joins TRBV7-3 to TRBJ2-2, with TRBD2 as a possible D gene (7 bases). Trimming pared 2 bases from V and 0 bases from J, leaving 10 bases between. CDR3 length equals 16 residues. Germline values: CDR1 SGHTA, CDR2 FQGTGA. This chain's CDR3 is CASSLLGGPNTGELFF. In DNA form, the CDR3 reads TGTGCCAGCAGCTTACTCGGGGGGCCGAACACCGGGGAGCTGTTTTTT.

This clonotype was seen at least ten times. V usage is TRBV25-1 and J usage is TRBJ1-2; D gene ambiguous. The length of the CDR3 is 11 residues. The V end was cut by 4 bases, the J end by 10 bases, with 10 bases between. The germline CDR1 and CDR2 sequences are MGHDK and SYGVNS. CDR3 DNA sequence: TGTGCCAGCAGTGGGTATAGTGACTACACCTTC. This translates into CASSGYSDYTF.

This clonotype was counted ten times or more. This rearrangement joins TRBV6-6 to TRBJ1-1; TRBD1 is a possible D gene (5 bases). The CDR3 has 14 residues. Germline loops: CDR1 MNHNY, CDR2 SVGAGI (reference sequence). V lost 6 bases and J 5 bases, leaving 16 bases between the germline ends. The CDR3 protein is CASRENWGRTEAFF. The CDR3 DNA reads TGTGCCAGCAGGGAGAATTGGGGGAGGACTGAAGCTTTCTTT.

The genes are TRBV6-5 and TRBJ1-6, with 8 positions matching TRBD1. Per the germline V gene, CDR1 is MNHEY and CDR2 is SVGAGI. The trim removed 0 bases at V and 12 bases at J, leaving 1 base unmatched. This CDR3 contains 13 residues. The CDR3 DNA reads TGTGCCAGCAGTTACTCCGGGACAGGACCCCTCCACTTT. Protein product: CASSYSGTGPLHF.

The V call is TRBV27, the J call TRBJ2-3; the match to TRBD1 covers 8 bases. This CDR3 has 16 amino acids. J was trimmed by 6 bases and V by 5 bases; bases with no gene match: 13. The V gene's germline CDR1 is MNHEY and CDR2 SMNVEV (reference sequence). The CDR3 DNA reads TGTGCCAGCAGTATCGGGACAGGCAAGACCAAGGATACGCAGTATTTT. Protein sequence: CASSIGTGKTKDTQYF.

The chain carries TRBV24-1 and TRBJ2-5; D call uncertain. The CDR3 runs 14 residues. Between the trimmed V and J ends, which lost 3 bases and 1 base, there was a span of 8 bases. The germline V gene encodes CDR1 KGHDR and CDR2 SFDVKD. The CDR3 DNA reads as TGTGCCACCAGTGATACCGGGTTCCAAGAGACCCAGTACTTC. Translation: CATSDTGFQETQYF.

The CDR3, as DNA: TGTGCCAGCAGCTTCCTCCGGGACAGCGGCACCGGGGAGCTGTTTTTT. Translation gives CASSFLRDSGTGELFF. The chain joins TRBV5-5 to TRBJ2-2; 7 bases are shared with TRBD1. V shed 2 bases and J 4 bases; nucleotides not matched to a gene: 8. The CDR3 runs to 16 residues. Germline V lookup: CDR1 SGHKS, CDR2 YYEKEE (reference sequence).

This clonotype was seen a few times. The chain is built from TRBV28 and TRBJ2-7; maybe TRBD1 (6 bases). Germline V gene lookup returns CDR1 MDHEN and CDR2 SYDVKM. V lost 3 bases and J lost 5, with 11 bases in between. The CDR3 is made up of 13 amino acids. As DNA, the CDR3 is TGTGCCAGCAGTTTCCGGACAGACAACGAGCAGTACGTC. It codes for CASSFRTDNEQYV.

This clonotype has only a few counts. The gene calls are TRBV7-9 and TRBJ1-1; 8 positions match TRBD1. This CDR3 has 13 amino acids. The ends lost 5 bases at V and 10 bases at J; junction bases unmatched: 9. The germline CDR1 and CDR2 sequences are SEHNR and FQNEAQ (reference sequence). The CDR3 DNA reads as TGTGCCAGCAGCCAAACAGGGGGAGGAAGAGCTTTCTTT. As protein: CASSQTGGGRAFF.

The gene calls are TRBV6-6 and TRBJ2-3; no clear D. CDR3 length equals 14 residues. V dropped 8 bases and J dropped 0 bases, with 12 bases sitting between them. Germline CDR1 reads MNHNY; CDR2 reads SVGAGI (reference sequence). CDR3 DNA sequence: TGTGCCAGCGCCCAAGGTTCTAGCACAGATACGCAGTATTTT. This encodes CASAQGSSTDTQYF.

This clonotype has more than one count but fewer than ten. The V gene is TRBV29-1, the J gene TRBJ1-1; D remains ambiguous. CDR3 length: 13 residues. Germline CDR1 reads SQVTM; CDR2 reads ANQGSEA. V was clipped by 4 bases and J by 1 base, with 10 bases between them. CDR3 protein: CSVAQAWNTEAFF. In DNA, the CDR3 is TGCAGCGTTGCTCAGGCCTGGAACACTGAAGCTTTCTTT.

V usage is TRBV28 and J usage is TRBJ2-7, with 7 nucleotides matching TRBD2. This CDR3 has 11 residues. Germline V gives CDR1 MDHEN, CDR2 SYDVKM. This CDR3 reads CASSKGLLLGV. The CDR3 DNA reads TGTGCCAGCAGTAAGGGACTACTACTTGGGGTC.

In its sample, this clonotype was seen a few times. The V and J genes are TRBV3-1 and TRBJ1-3; the D is unclear. Germline CDR1 reads LGHDT; CDR2 reads YNNKEL (reference sequence). The CDR3 length is 19 residues. V gave up 1 base and J gave up 0 bases, with 19 bases separating them. The CDR3 coding sequence is TGTGCCAGCAGCCAAGCCCCGGGAGGGAGGCCGTCCTCTGGAAACACCATATATTTT. Translating it yields CASSQAPGGRPSSGNTIYF.

This sequence joins TRBV29-1 and TRBJ1-1; 8 bases fit TRBD1. Germline V gives CDR1 SQVTM, CDR2 ANQGSEA. CDR3 length: 15 amino acids. Losses at the gene ends were 5 bases for V and 4 bases for J; bases not matched to a gene: 12. This CDR3 is CSVTPARGLGTEAFF. The DNA for the CDR3 is TGCAGCGTTACCCCGGCCAGGGGGCTAGGCACTGAAGCTTTCTTT.

This chain uses TRBV11-2 with TRBJ2-5; no reliable D call. V dropped 2 bases and J dropped 2 bases, with 9 bases sitting between them. From germline, CDR1 is SGHAT and CDR2 FQNNGV. This CDR3 is built from 14 residues. CDR3 protein: CASSLMGTQETQYF. Here the CDR3 DNA reads TGTGCCAGCAGCTTAATGGGAACTCAAGAGACCCAGTACTTC.

The J gene is TRBJ1-2, the V gene TRBV5-1; D gene uncertain. CDR3 length equals 13 residues. V was clipped by 2 bases and J by 8 bases, with 13 bases between them. The germline gives CDR1 SGHRS, CDR2 YFSETQ. CDR3 sequence (DNA): TGCGCCAGCAGCTTAGGGTCGCTTGTGGGCTACACCTTC. This sequence encodes CASSLGSLVGYTF. Looking up the rest from reference TRBV5-1 and TRBJ1-2 gives the full variable domain: KAGVTQTPRYLIKTRGQQVTLSCSPISGHRSVSWYQQTPGQGLQFLFEYFSETQRNKGNFPGRFSGRQFSNSRSEMNVSTLELGDSALYLCASSLGSLVGYTFGSGTRLTVV.

The rearrangement joins TRBV5-5 to TRBJ2-1; TRBD2 agrees at 13 bases. This CDR3 has 17 amino acids. V shed 4 bases, J shed 2 bases, and the junction held 6 bases outside the gene matches. Germline V CDR1 and CDR2: SGHKS, YYEKEE (reference sequence). DNA for the CDR3: TGTGCCAGCAGCCTCTCCGGACTAGCGGGGGCCTACAATGAGCAGTTCTTC. Encoded protein: CASSLSGLAGAYNEQFF.

The genes are TRBV6-5 and TRBJ2-1, with 9 positions matching TRBD2. The ends lost 7 bases at V and 0 bases at J; junction bases unmatched: 13. The CDR3 contains 18 residues. Germline CDR1 and CDR2: MNHEY and SVGAGI. This CDR3 is CASKGAGGPDSSYNEQFF. In DNA form, the CDR3 reads TGTGCCAGCAAAGGAGCGGGGGGTCCCGATAGCTCCTACAATGAGCAGTTCTTC.

The chain is built from TRBV20-1 and TRBJ1-5, with D unresolved. The CDR3 has 15 residues. CDR1 is DFQATT and CDR2 is SNEGSKA in the germline V gene (reference sequence). V shed 7 bases and J shed 3 bases, with 19 bases lying between them. The CDR3, as DNA: TGCAGTGGAATCCCCCTTGGCGGATTCAATCAGCCCCAGCATTTT. It translates to CSGIPLGGFNQPQHF.

The chain combines TRBV7-9 with TRBJ1-4, with no clear D. Germline CDR1 SEHNR, CDR2 FQNEAQ (reference sequence). Trimming removed 1 base at V and 3 bases at J, with 6 bases between. CDR3 size: 14 residues. The CDR3 region is CASSLGLANEKLFF. DNA for the CDR3: TGTGCCAGCAGCTTAGGTCTCGCTAATGAAAAACTGTTTTTT.

The chain is built from TRBV5-5 and TRBJ1-1, with D hard to call. The CDR3 consists of 16 residues. Germline CDR1 reads SGHKS; CDR2 reads YYEKEE (reference sequence). V was shortened by 3 bases and J by 2 bases, with 17 bases between the two germline ends. CDR3 in amino acids: CASSSPTSTVNTEAFF. The CDR3 nucleotides read TGTGCCAGCAGCTCCCCTACATCGACGGTTAACACTGAAGCTTTCTTT.

The chain uses TRBV11-2 and TRBJ2-7; D gene uncertain. Trimming stripped 3 bases from V and 2 bases from J, with 8 bases between. Germline V gene data show CDR1 as SGHAT and CDR2 as FQNNGV. This CDR3 has 13 amino acids. The CDR3 nucleotides read TGTGCCAGCAGCTTTGAAGGGACCTACGAGCAGTACGTC. Protein sequence: CASSFEGTYEQYV.

The chain combines TRBV20-1 with TRBJ1-4; D is unclear. Germline CDR1 is DFQATT and CDR2 is SNEGSKA (reference sequence). The CDR3 consists of 11 residues. V was clipped by 4 bases and J by 7 bases, with 7 bases between them. Here the CDR3 reads CSAKGGEKLFF. The CDR3 bases are TGCAGTGCTAAGGGTGGTGAAAAACTGTTTTTT.